This T cell receptor (beta chain) comes out of a study of blood T cell repertoires in COVID-19. CDR3 length: 15 residues. CDR1 is SGHRS and CDR2 is YFSETQ in the germline V gene. The ends lost 4 bases at V and 7 bases at J; junction bases unmatched: 10. Libraries were prepared by immunoSEQ multiplex PCR; TCRdb keeps only in-frame clonotypes and omits some of them. The table includes 50,000 to 70,000 clones, 84% detected once. The sample taken for sequencing was peripheral blood. The TCR sequence derives from a woman aged 55-69 years with acute or convalescent COVID-19. This chain joins TRBV5-1 and TRBJ2-7; TRBD2 aligns across 11 bases. The CDR3 loop is CASSQNSGGASEQYF. CDR3 nucleotide sequence: TGCGCCAGCAGCCAAAATAGCGGGGGGGCAAGTGAGCAGTACTTC.